This section outlines one T cell receptor (beta chain) sequence together with its context. The data originate from a study of cytotoxic CD8 clonotypes in ibrutinib-treated CLL. Study-wide background: Response was recorded as partial in some 24 patients and complete in 2; at median roughly 73 months, approximately 15 remained remitted and some twelve had progressed.

With 8 bases clipped from V and 0 bases from J, the junction kept 3 bases outside the gene matches. This CDR3 is 14 amino acids long. The germline V gene encodes CDR1 SGHRS and CDR2 YFSETQ. Assay used: immunoSEQ multiplex PCR; TCRdb lists only in-frame clones, some missing. The sample has 30,000 to 35,000 clones; roughly three quarters are singletons. The origin of this receptor is a human donor with chronic lymphocytic leukemia. The sample was PBMCs, taken before ibrutinib treatment. The chain links TRBV5-1 to TRBJ2-3; the match to TRBD2 covers 10 bases. Here the CDR3 DNA reads TGCGCCAGTGAAGCGGGGGGGAGCACAGATACGCAGTATTTT. Translated: CASEAGGSTDTQYF.